A single sample gave rise to the 14 T cell receptor beta chains below, sequenced in a study of cytomegalovirus exposure and HLA in healthy donors. This PCR relied on a set of 60 Vbeta primers and 13 Jbeta primers. Profiling relied on immunoSEQ multiplex PCR, and the TCRdb table lists in-frame clones only, not all of them. The table includes 110,000 to 150,000 clones, approximately 82% detected once. Sequencing was done on a sample of PBMCs. The receptors shown here come from a woman in her sixties or seventies in good health and CMV-seropositive.

The V gene is TRBV5-5, the J gene TRBJ2-1; D not certain. Germline V gene lookup returns CDR1 SGHKS and CDR2 YYEKEE (reference sequence). V was cut by 0 bases and J by 0 bases, with 10 bases left in between. This CDR3 has 16 residues. The CDR3 is CASSLVPVSSYNEQFF. The CDR3 DNA follows: TGTGCCAGCAGCTTGGTCCCGGTTAGCTCCTACAATGAGCAGTTCTTC.

The J gene is TRBJ2-7, the V gene TRBV28, with 9 bases matching TRBD1. CDR1 and CDR2 (germline): MDHEN, SYDVKM. Germline trimming cut 5 bases from V and 2 bases from J; bases unmatched to any gene: 10. CDR3 size: 16 residues. As DNA, the CDR3 is TGTGCCAGCAGTCCTAGAAGGGGGACAGGGACCTACGAGCAGTACTTC. Translating it yields CASSPRRGTGTYEQYF. The entire variable domain, with the rest obtained from reference TRBV28 and TRBJ2-7, is as follows: DVKVTQSSRYLVKRTGEKVFLECVQDMDHENMFWYRQDPGLGLRLIYFSYDVKMKEKGDIPEGYSVSREKKERFSLILESASTNQTSMYLCASSPRRGTGTYEQYFGPGTRLTVT.

The J gene is TRBJ2-1, the V gene TRBV30, with a possible D match to TRBD2 (6 bases). CDR3 length: 16 residues. Germline V lookup: CDR1 GTSNPN, CDR2 SVGIG (reference sequence). The ends were cut back, 4 bases at V and 0 bases at J, with 16 bases in the middle. This CDR3 reads CAWTLFGTDSYNEQFF. The DNA for the CDR3 is TGTGCCTGGACCCTTTTCGGGACTGACTCCTACAATGAGCAGTTCTTC.

The V and J genes are TRBV28 and TRBJ2-5; perhaps TRBD1 as D (6 bases). Germline V gene sequence: CDR1 MDHEN, CDR2 SYDVKM. CDR3 length: 16 residues. The ends were cut back, 4 bases at V and 2 bases at J, with 17 bases in the middle. DNA for the CDR3: TGTGCCAGCAGTTCTTCCAGGGGCCAGGTACAAGAGACCCAGTACTTC. This codes for CASSSSRGQVQETQYF. The whole variable domain, remainder taken from reference TRBV28 and TRBJ2-5, is DVKVTQSSRYLVKRTGEKVFLECVQDMDHENMFWYRQDPGLGLRLIYFSYDVKMKEKGDIPEGYSVSREKKERFSLILESASTNQTSMYLCASSSSRGQVQETQYFGPGTRLLVL.

A few counts support this clone. V and J are TRBV30 and TRBJ1-5, with 8 bases aligning to TRBD1. CDR1 and CDR2 from the germline V gene are GTSNPN and SVGIG (reference sequence). V gave up 2 bases and J gave up 7 bases; unmatched junction bases: 4. This CDR3 is built from 13 residues. CDR3 sequence: CAWSPQGAQPQHF. Written as DNA, the CDR3 is TGTGCCTGGAGTCCGCAGGGGGCGCAGCCCCAGCATTTT. The whole variable domain, filled in from reference TRBV30 and TRBJ1-5, reads SQTIHQWPATLVQPVGSPLSLECTVEGTSNPNLYWYRQAAGRGLQLLFYSVGIGQISSEVPQNLSASRPQDRQFILSSKKLLLSDSGFYLCAWSPQGAQPQHFGDGTRLSIL.

This clone was observed a single time. This rearrangement joins TRBV21-1 to TRBJ1-5; TRBD1 is taken as the D call from the table, unchecked against the DNA. TRBV21-1 counts as a pseudogene. The CDR3 is made up of 15 amino acids. In DNA form, the CDR3 reads TGTGCCAGCAGCAATAGCAGGGTAAGCAATCAGCCCCAGCATTTT. As protein: CASSNSRVSNQPQHF.

The CDR3 nucleotides are TGTGCCAGCAGCTTTGGGACAACCACCTACGAGCAGTACTTC. Amino acid sequence: CASSFGTTTYEQYF. V is TRBV7-9 and J is TRBJ2-7; a weak D match, TRBD1 (6 bases). The germline V and J ends were trimmed by 3 bases and 2 bases, with 11 bases remaining between them. The germline V gene has CDR1 SEHNR and CDR2 FQNEAQ (reference sequence). The CDR3 is 14 residues long.

This chain's CDR3 is CASSFEGARTEAFF. The CDR3 DNA is TGTGCCAGCAGCTTCGAGGGGGCTAGGACTGAAGCTTTCTTT. V is TRBV11-1 and J is TRBJ1-1, with 7 positions matching TRBD1. With 3 bases clipped from V and 5 bases from J, the junction kept 6 bases outside the gene matches. Germline V gene sequence: CDR1 SGHAT, CDR2 FQDESV (reference sequence). This CDR3 contains 14 residues.

V gene TRBV25-1 combines with J gene TRBJ2-7; D may be TRBD1 (6 bases). The CDR3 is made up of 11 amino acids. Germline lookup yields CDR1 MGHDK and CDR2 SYGVNS. Trimming removed 8 bases from V and 2 bases from J, with 7 bases in between. The CDR3 DNA follows: TGTGCCAGCGAGGGGGCCTACGAGCAGTACTTC. Translated: CASEGAYEQYF.

The chain's CDR3 is CASSQDEVTYEQYF. CDR3 nucleotide sequence: TGCGCCAGCAGCCAAGATGAGGTTACCTACGAGCAGTACTTC. The chain carries TRBV4-1 and TRBJ2-7; D gene ambiguous. CDR3 length: 14 residues. V dropped 0 bases and J dropped 2 bases, with 8 bases sitting between them. From germline, CDR1 is MGHRA and CDR2 YSYEKL.

This sequence joins TRBV19 and TRBJ1-1; 8 nucleotides agree with TRBD1. CDR1 is LNHDA and CDR2 is SQIVND in the germline V gene (reference sequence). There are 14 residues in the CDR3. V gave up 6 bases and J gave up 3 bases; unmatched junction bases: 6. CDR3 sequence (DNA): TGTGCCAGTAGCAATACAGGGGGATACACTGAAGCTTTCTTT. It specifies CASSNTGGYTEAFF.

This clone was counted once. This chain connects TRBV14 to TRBJ2-3, with 10 bases identical to TRBD2. After removal of 4 bases from V and 2 bases from J, the junction contained 6 bases not matched to a gene. Germline assignment: CDR1 SGHDN and CDR2 FVKESK. The CDR3 runs to 16 residues. The CDR3 sequence is CASSRGLAETTDTQYF. The CDR3 nucleotides read TGTGCCAGCAGCCGCGGACTAGCGGAGACCACAGATACGCAGTATTTT.

The chain carries TRBV13 and TRBJ2-1, with D possibly matching TRBD1 (6 bases). The V gene lost 3 bases and the J gene lost 2 bases, with 11 bases spanning the gap. CDR1 is PRHDT and CDR2 is FYEKMQ in the germline V gene (reference sequence). The CDR3 is made up of 15 amino acids. CDR3: CASSFGDIPYNEQFF. CDR3 nucleotide sequence: TGTGCCAGCAGCTTTGGGGACATTCCCTACAATGAGCAGTTCTTC.

In its sample, this clone was seen once. The rearrangement uses TRBV5-1 and TRBJ1-1; D is unclear. CDR3 length: 13 residues. The germline gives CDR1 SGHRS, CDR2 YFSETQ. V lost 0 bases and J lost 4, with 7 bases in between. This CDR3 is CASSLGGFTEAFF. The CDR3 nucleotides read TGCGCCAGCAGCTTGGGCGGGTTCACTGAAGCTTTCTTT. The entire variable domain, with the rest obtained from reference TRBV5-1 and TRBJ1-1, is as follows: KAGVTQTPRYLIKTRGQQVTLSCSPISGHRSVSWYQQTPGQGLQFLFEYFSETQRNKGNFPGRFSGRQFSNSRSEMNVSTLELGDSALYLCASSLGGFTEAFFGQGTRLTVV.